Below, 14 T cell receptor beta chains from the same sample are listed, as sequenced in a study of technical replicates of blood from a few donors. Data came from immunoSEQ multiplex PCR; TCRdb stores just in-frame clones and leaves some out. The table lists 91,000 or so clones, about 95% of them singletons, with about 0.35% in the top ten. The sample was T cells isolated from PBMCs. The receptors shown here come from a human donor in good health.

CDR3 sequence reads: CASSRGASGVNEQFF. The CDR3 nucleotides are TGCGCCAGCTCCCGGGGGGCTAGCGGGGTAAATGAGCAGTTCTTC. The genes are TRBV5-1 and TRBJ2-1; TRBD2 matches at 9 bases. Germline V gives CDR1 SGHRS, CDR2 YFSETQ. This CDR3 contains 15 residues. V trimming: 7 bases; J trimming: 7 bases; junction bases outside the gene matches: 12. The complete variable domain, with remaining parts taken from reference TRBV5-1 and TRBJ2-1, reads KAGVTQTPRYLIKTRGQQVTLSCSPISGHRSVSWYQQTPGQGLQFLFEYFSETQRNKGNFPGRFSGRQFSNSRSEMNVSTLELGDSALYLCASSRGASGVNEQFFGPGTRLTVL.

The chain is built from TRBV5-6 and TRBJ2-1; maybe TRBD2 (6 bases). V shed 2 bases and J shed 5 bases, with 8 bases lying between them. Germline V gives CDR1 SGHDT, CDR2 YYEEEE. This CDR3 has 13 residues. The CDR3 sequence is CASSFSGHNEQFF. In nucleotides, the CDR3 is TGTGCCAGCAGCTTTAGCGGCCACAATGAGCAGTTCTTC.

The chain recombines TRBV2 with TRBJ1-4, with TRBD1 as a possible D gene (6 bases). CDR1 and CDR2 from the germline V gene are SNHLY and FYNNEI. V was clipped by 8 bases and J by 8 bases, with 21 bases between them. The CDR3 runs to 15 residues. As DNA, the CDR3 is TGTGCCAGCGATACGTCGCGCGGACAGCCGGAAAAACTGTTTTTT. This codes for CASDTSRGQPEKLFF.

V and J are TRBV5-5 and TRBJ2-7; 8 positions agree with TRBD1. The CDR3 totals 15 residues. Trimming took 2 bases from V and 2 from J; bases not matched to a gene: 6. Looked up from germline, CDR1 is SGHKS and CDR2 is YYEKEE (reference sequence). CDR3 nucleotides: TGTGCCAGCAGCTTCCGGGACAGGCCCGCCTACGAGCAGTACTTC. This codes for CASSFRDRPAYEQYF.

The chain links TRBV9 to TRBJ2-3; 13 bases map to TRBD2. This CDR3 is built from 18 residues. The junction had 10 bases not matched to a gene; V was cut back by 4 bases and J by 2 bases. Germline lookup yields CDR1 SGDLS and CDR2 YYNGEE. The CDR3 region is CASSLEAGTSGITDTQYF. The CDR3 DNA reads as TGTGCCAGCAGCCTCGAAGCCGGGACTAGCGGGATCACAGATACGCAGTATTTT. The complete variable domain, with remaining parts taken from reference TRBV9 and TRBJ2-3, reads DSGVTQTPKHLITATGQRVTLRCSPRSGDLSVYWYQQSLDQGLQFLIQYYNGEERAKGNILERFSAQQFPDLHSELNLSSLELGDSALYFCASSLEAGTSGITDTQYFGPGTRLTVL.

This chain links TRBV6-1 with TRBJ2-2, with unresolved D. Trimming shortened V by 6 bases and J by 3 bases, and 14 bases separated the two germline ends. This CDR3 comprises 15 residues. Germline CDR1 reads MNHNS; CDR2 reads SASEGT. The DNA for the CDR3 is TGTGCCAGCAGGCTCCTAACCTTTTACACCGGGGAGCTGTTTTTT. This translates into CASRLLTFYTGELFF.

This clone was counted once. The chain is built from TRBV27 and TRBJ2-1; 8 nucleotides agree with TRBD2. The V gene end was trimmed by 3 bases and the J gene end by 7 bases; junction bases not matched to a gene: 5. Germline V gives CDR1 MNHEY, CDR2 SMNVEV (reference sequence). The CDR3 has 14 residues. Here the CDR3 DNA reads TGTGCCAGCAGTTTCCCCGGGAGGGTGAATGAGCAGTTCTTC. Its protein is CASSFPGRVNEQFF.

The chain uses TRBV5-8 and TRBJ1-4; TRBD1 is a possible D gene (6 bases). The germline gives CDR1 SGHTS, CDR2 YDEGEE. V gave up 0 bases and J gave up 7 bases, with 13 bases separating them. This CDR3 spans 15 amino acids. The CDR3 loop is CASSLEGDRGEKLFF. Here the CDR3 DNA reads TGTGCCAGCAGCTTGGAGGGGGATAGGGGTGAAAAACTGTTTTTT.

The count of this clone is one. The chain combines TRBV6-1 with TRBJ2-1; 10 bases agree with TRBD2. Trimming cost V 7 bases and J 8 bases; bases outside gene matches: 8. The CDR3 runs 14 residues. CDR1 and CDR2 from the germline V gene are MNHNS and SASEGT. The CDR3 loop is CASTWTSGFDEQFF. CDR3 in DNA: TGTGCCAGCACGTGGACTAGCGGTTTCGATGAGCAGTTCTTC.

The CDR3 DNA is TGTGCCAGCAGTATGACAGGAAATAGCAATCAGCCCCAGCATTTT. As protein: CASSMTGNSNQPQHF. The chain links TRBV6-6 to TRBJ1-5, with D tentatively TRBD1 (6 bases). With 5 bases removed from V and 0 bases from J, the gap between germline ends came to 11 bases. The CDR3 covers 15 residues. Germline lookup yields CDR1 MNHNY and CDR2 SVGAGI (reference sequence).

The chain links TRBV6-1 to TRBJ1-3; a possible D gene is TRBD1 (5 bases). The V and J ends lost 0 bases and 7 bases respectively, with 16 bases between them. Germline V gene data show CDR1 as MNHNS and CDR2 as SASEGT. The CDR3 has 16 residues. The CDR3 reads CASSEAGRRGINTIYF. CDR3 DNA: TGTGCCAGCAGTGAAGCGGGCCGAAGGGGAATTAACACCATATATTTT.

This clone showed up just once. The rearrangement joins TRBV27 to TRBJ2-1; D call uncertain. This CDR3 has 13 residues. Germline values: CDR1 MNHEY, CDR2 SMNVEV (reference sequence). Trimming left V 3 bases short and J 0 bases short, with 3 bases between. For the CDR3, the DNA is TGTGCCAGCAGTTTCAGCTCCTACAATGAGCAGTTCTTC. As protein: CASSFSSYNEQFF.

The sample holds one count of this clone. This chain joins TRBV5-4 and TRBJ1-1; 8 bases match TRBD1. The CDR3 runs to 15 residues. Germline CDR1 and CDR2: SGHNT and YYREEE (reference sequence). V gave up 0 bases and J gave up 11 bases; unmatched junction bases: 12. The CDR3 here is CASSLEGTGAGRAFF. The CDR3 DNA sequence: TGTGCCAGCAGCTTGGAGGGGACAGGTGCGGGGCGGGCTTTCTTT.

This chain joins TRBV2 and TRBJ2-1; 9 nucleotides line up with TRBD2. The germline V gene encodes CDR1 SNHLY and CDR2 FYNNEI. J gave up 7 bases and V 3 bases, and 7 bases lay outside the gene matches. This CDR3 comprises 15 residues. This chain's CDR3 is CASSERLAGRNEQFF. The CDR3 DNA sequence: TGTGCCAGCAGTGAGAGGCTAGCGGGGAGGAATGAGCAGTTCTTC.